This T cell receptor (beta chain) was documented in a study of blood T cells in healthy people across ages. The CDR3 has 16 residues. The V and J ends lost 8 bases and 6 bases, in that order; junction bases with no gene match: 14. CDR1 is MDHEN, CDR2 SYDVKM, per germline. Sample-barcoded 5' priming and a J-beta primer mix drove a second PCR of 7 to 11 cycles. TCRdb redid the calling of the 5' RACE reads with MiXCR, one entry per CDR3 protein. The table lists roughly 1 million distinct CDR3 sequences, 25% of them singletons. Separately, the same data were catalogued under a study of T cells of mothers and their children. Per that study: When mothers and children were related, their normalized repertoire overlap, which was always slightly higher, did not differ significantly from that of unrelated pairs.

The receptor's source is a girl aged 2-10 years in good health. This sequence joins TRBV28 and TRBJ2-2, with 8 positions matching TRBD1. The sequenced sample consisted of blood. CDR3 in amino acids: CASALYQGAPAGELFF. The CDR3 DNA reads TGTGCCAGCGCCCTTTATCAGGGGGCGCCGGCCGGGGAGCTGTTTTTT.